This T cell receptor (beta chain) was profiled in a study of identical twins. TCRdb independently ran MiXCR on the 5' RACE reads; one entry per CDR3 protein. The sample lists 400,000 to 500,000 distinct CDR3 sequences; roughly an eighth were seen once. The study, taken as a whole, reports: The study based its conclusions on cross-sectional statistical analysis and did not follow the same donors. Alpha sequences out of frame and shared by twins had excess low generation probability.

The germline V gene encodes CDR1 SGHDT and CDR2 YYEEEE. This CDR3 contains 14 residues. V was clipped by 0 bases and J by 1 base, with 7 bases between them. This clonotype was seen a handful of times. Its specificity is unknown. These same records also appear under a second study, on yellow fever vaccine responses in identical twins.

The TCR sequence derives from a woman aged 18-29 years in good health. The rearrangement uses TRBV5-6 and TRBJ2-5, with unresolved D. Sequenced material: CD4+ T cells sorted from blood. In DNA, the CDR3 is TGTGCCAGCAGCTTGGGCAGTTTCCAAGAGACCCAGTACTTC. Residues: CASSLGSFQETQYF.